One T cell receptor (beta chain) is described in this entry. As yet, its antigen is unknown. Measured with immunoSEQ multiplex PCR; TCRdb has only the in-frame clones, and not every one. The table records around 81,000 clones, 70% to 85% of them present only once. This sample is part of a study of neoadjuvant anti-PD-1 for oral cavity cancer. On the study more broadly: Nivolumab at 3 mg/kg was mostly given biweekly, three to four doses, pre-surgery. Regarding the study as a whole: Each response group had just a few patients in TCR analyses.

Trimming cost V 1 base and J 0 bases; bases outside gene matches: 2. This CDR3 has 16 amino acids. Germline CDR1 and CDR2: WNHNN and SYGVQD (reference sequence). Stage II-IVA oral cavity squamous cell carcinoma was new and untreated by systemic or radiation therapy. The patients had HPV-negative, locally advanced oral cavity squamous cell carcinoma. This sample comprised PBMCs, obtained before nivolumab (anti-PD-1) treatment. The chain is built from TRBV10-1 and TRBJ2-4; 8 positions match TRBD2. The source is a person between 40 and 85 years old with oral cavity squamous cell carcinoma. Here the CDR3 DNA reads TGCGCCAGCAGTGAGTACGGGGGGGAAGCCAAAAACATTCAGTACTTC. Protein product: CASSEYGGEAKNIQYF.